The T cell receptor beta chain described here comes from a study of technical replicates of blood from several donors. TCRdb keeps only in-frame clones here, not all; method: immunoSEQ multiplex PCR. The data contain tens of thousands of clones, roughly 95% of them singletons. The germline CDR1 and CDR2 sequences are LNHNV and YYDKDF (reference sequence). V dropped 10 bases and J dropped 1; count of bases not matched to a gene: 7. This CDR3 region has 16 residues. This clonotype was sampled from a human donor in good health. V usage is TRBV15 and J usage is TRBJ2-6; 10 nucleotides align to TRBD1. Sequencing was done on a sample of T cells isolated from PBMCs. CDR3 coding DNA: TGTGCCATCGGGACAGGGGTCTCTTCTGGGGCCAACGTCCTGACTTTC. Translated, it gives CAIGTGVSSGANVLTF.